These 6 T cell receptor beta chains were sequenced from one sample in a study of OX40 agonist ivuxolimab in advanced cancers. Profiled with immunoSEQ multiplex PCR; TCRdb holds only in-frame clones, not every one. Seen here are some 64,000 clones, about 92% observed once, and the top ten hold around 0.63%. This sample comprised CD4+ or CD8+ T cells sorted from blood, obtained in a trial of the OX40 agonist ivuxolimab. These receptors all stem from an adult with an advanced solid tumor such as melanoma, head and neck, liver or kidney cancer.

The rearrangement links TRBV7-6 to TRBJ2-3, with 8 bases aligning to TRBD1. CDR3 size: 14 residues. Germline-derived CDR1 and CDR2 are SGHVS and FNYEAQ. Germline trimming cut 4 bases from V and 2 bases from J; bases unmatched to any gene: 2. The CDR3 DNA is TGTGCCAGCAGCTCGGGACAGGACACAGATACGCAGTATTTT. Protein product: CASSSGQDTDTQYF. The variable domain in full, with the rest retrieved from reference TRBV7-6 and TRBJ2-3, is GAGVSQSPRYKVTKRGQDVALRCDPISGHVSLYWYRQALGQGPEFLTYFNYEAQQDKSGLPNDRFSAERPEGSISTLTIQRTEQRDSAMYRCASSSGQDTDTQYFGPGTRLTVL.

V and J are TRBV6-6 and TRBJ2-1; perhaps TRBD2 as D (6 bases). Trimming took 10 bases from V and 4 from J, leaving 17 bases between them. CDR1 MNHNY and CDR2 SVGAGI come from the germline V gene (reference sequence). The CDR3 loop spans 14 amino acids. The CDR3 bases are TGTGCCATGGTAACGGGCGGGACGTACAATGAGCAGTTCTTC. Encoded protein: CAMVTGGTYNEQFF.

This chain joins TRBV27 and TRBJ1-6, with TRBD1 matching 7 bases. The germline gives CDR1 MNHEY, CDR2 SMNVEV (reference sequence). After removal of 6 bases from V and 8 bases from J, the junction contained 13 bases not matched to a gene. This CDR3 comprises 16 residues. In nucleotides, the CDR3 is TGTGCCAGCAGCCCGGCGGGGACGGGACAGTATTCACCCCTCCACTTT. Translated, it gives CASSPAGTGQYSPLHF.

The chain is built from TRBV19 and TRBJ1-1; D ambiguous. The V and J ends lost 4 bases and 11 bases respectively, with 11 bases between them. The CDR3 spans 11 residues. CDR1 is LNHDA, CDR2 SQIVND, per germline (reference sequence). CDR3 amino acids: CASSRTDWAFF. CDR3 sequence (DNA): TGTGCCAGTAGTAGAACGGACTGGGCTTTCTTT.

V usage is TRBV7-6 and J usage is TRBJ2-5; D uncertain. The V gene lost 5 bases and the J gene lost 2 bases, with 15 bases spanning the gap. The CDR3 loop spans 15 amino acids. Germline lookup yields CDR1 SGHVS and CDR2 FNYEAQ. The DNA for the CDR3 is TGTGCCAGCAGCAAGAGTGTGTGGGGTCAAGAGACCCAGTACTTC. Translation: CASSKSVWGQETQYF.

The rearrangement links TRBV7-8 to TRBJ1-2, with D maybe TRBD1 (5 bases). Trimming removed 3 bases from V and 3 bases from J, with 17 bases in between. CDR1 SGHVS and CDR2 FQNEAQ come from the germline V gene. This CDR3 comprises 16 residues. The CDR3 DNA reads TGTGCCAGCAGCTTTCTCCCCGCCGGGACGGACTATGGCTACACCTTC. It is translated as CASSFLPAGTDYGYTF.